A selection of T cell receptor beta chains follows, all from one sample in a study of cytomegalovirus exposure and HLA in healthy donors. Some clones are missing from TCRdb's copy, which holds only in-frame ones; the method was immunoSEQ multiplex PCR. The sample carries 100,000 to 150,000 clones, roughly three quarters recorded once. Input material: PBMCs. These receptors originate from a woman aged 55-70 years in good health and CMV-seronegative. Each CDR3 is given with its conserved first and last residue. A D gene is named only where the DNA matches it firmly. Rows give clone size only sometimes, using once, few, many, or a class for an expanded clone.

>-|TRBV9|-|TRBJ2-1
TGTGCCAGCAGCGCATACCGACTACCCAGCTCCTACAATGAGCAGTTCTTC
CASSAYRLPSSYNEQFF
>-|TRBV5-8|-|TRBJ1-2
TGTGCCAGCAGCTTACAGGATCCTAGAGGCTACACCTTC
CASSLQDPRGYTF
>TRBD1|TRBV5-1|-|TRBJ2-5
TGCGCCAGCAGCCCCGGACAGGGGGCTTCTGAGACCCAGTACTTC
CASSPGQGASETQYF
>-|TRBV28|-|TRBJ1-5
TGTGCCAGCAGTCCGGATCAGGGGTTCCACATGGGGGTTAGCAATCAGCCCCAGCATTTT
CASSPDQGFHMGVSNQPQHF
>-|TRBV10-3|-|TRBJ2-1
TGTGCCATCAGTGAAGGGGGAAGCTCCTACAATGAGCAGTTCTTC
CAISEGGSSYNEQFF
>TRBD1|TRBV6-4|-|TRBJ1-6
TGTGCCAGCAGACCCGGACAGGATAATTCACCCCTCCACTTT
CASRPGQDNSPLHF
>TRBD2|TRBV27|once|TRBJ2-7
TGTGCCAGCAGTTGGACCGGGAGGGGATCCTACGAGCAGTACTTC
CASSWTGRGSYEQYF
>-|TRBV19|once|TRBJ1-5
TGTGCCAGTAGTCCCACGGGGGGCGATCAGCCCCAGCATTTT
CASSPTGGDQPQHF
>-|TRBV2|-|TRBJ2-3
TGTGCCACCTCGACAGACACAGATACGCAGTATTTT
CATSTDTDTQYF
>-|TRBV18|-|TRBJ2-2
TGTGCCAGCTCAACAGATAACACCGGGGAGCTGTTTTTT
CASSTDNTGELFF
>TRBD2|TRBV14|-|TRBJ2-3
TGTGCCAGCAGCCCCCGACTAGCGCAGAGCACAGATACGCAGTATTTT
CASSPRLAQSTDTQYF
>-|TRBV30|-|TRBJ2-7
TGTGCCTGGAGGCGACTGGAGGGGGCGCTTAGCGAGCAGTACTTC
CAWRRLEGALSEQYF
>-|TRBV6-5|-|TRBJ1-2
TGTGCCAGCAGTTACTCGATCCTTCAGGGTACGGGTGGCTACACCTTC
CASSYSILQGTGGYTF
>-|TRBV27|-|TRBJ1-1
TGTGCCAGCAGTTACAGGGTTAACACTGAAGCTTTCTTT
CASSYRVNTEAFF
>TRBD1|TRBV6-1|-|TRBJ1-5
TGTGCCAGCACCGCCGGGACAGGGGGCAATCAGCCCCAGCATTTT
CASTAGTGGNQPQHF
>TRBD1|TRBV7-9|once|TRBJ1-1
TGTGCCAGCAGCAGGGACAGGGCATACACTGAAGCTTTCTTT
CASSRDRAYTEAFF
>TRBD1|TRBV15|-|TRBJ1-2
TGTGCCACCGGAGGAGGACAGGGACGGAAGGGAGCTGGCTACACCTTC
CATGGGQGRKGAGYTF
>-|TRBV2|-|TRBJ1-2
TGTGCCAGCAGCAAGGACAGCTATGGCTACACCTTC
CASSKDSYGYTF
>-|TRBV6-6|once|TRBJ2-3
TGTGCCAGCACACAGTTGGATACGCAGTATTTT
CASTQLDTQYF
>-|TRBV6-1|-|TRBJ1-1
TGTGCCAGCAGTGAACATAGGAGTCTGAACACTGAAGCTTTCTTT
CASSEHRSLNTEAFF
>-|TRBV28|-|TRBJ2-3
TGTGCCAGCAGTCCGGGACTTCTCACAGATACGCAGTATTTT
CASSPGLLTDTQYF
>TRBD1|TRBV7-9|few|TRBJ2-7
TGTGCCAGCAGCCCCGGGACAGGGAACCACGAGCAGTACTTC
CASSPGTGNHEQYF
>-|TRBV18|-|TRBJ2-3
TGTGCCAGCTCACCATCGTCCTCCACAGATACGCAGTATTTT
CASSPSSSTDTQYF
>TRBD2|TRBV28|-|TRBJ2-7
TGTGCCAGCAGTTTTGCGCGGGAGGGCCGCTACGAGCAGTACTTC
CASSFAREGRYEQYF
>-|TRBV10-3|-|TRBJ2-2
TGTGCCATCAGTGGAGGGTATGACACCGGGGAGCTGTTTTTT
CAISGGYDTGELFF
>-|TRBV4-1|-|TRBJ2-2
TGCGCCAGCAGCCAAGGCGCGACAGATAAGACCGGGGAGCTGTTTTTT
CASSQGATDKTGELFF
>TRBD2|TRBV10-3|-|TRBJ2-3
TGTGCCATTAGTAAAGCGGGGGCCACAGATACGCAGTATTTT
CAISKAGATDTQYF
>TRBD1|TRBV5-6|-|TRBJ1-2
TGTGCCAGCAGCGGGGGACAGGGCGTCTACTATGGCTACACCTTC
CASSGGQGVYYGYTF
>TRBD1|TRBV5-1|-|TRBJ2-5
TGCGCCAGCAGCTTGGGGGGGACAGAAGAGACCCAGTACTTC
CASSLGGTEETQYF
>TRBD2|TRBV13|-|TRBJ2-7
TGTGCCAGCAGCCCCCAGGAGCGGGGTAGCTCCTACGAGCAGTACTTC
CASSPQERGSSYEQYF
>TRBD2|TRBV10-2|-|TRBJ2-1
TGCGCCAGCCATACAGGACTAGCGAACTACAATGAGCAGTTCTTC
CASHTGLANYNEQFF
>TRBD1|TRBV30|-|TRBJ2-1
TGTGCCTGGAGGCGAAAGGGACAGATCTACAATGAGCAGTTCTTC
CAWRRKGQIYNEQFF